What follows are 25 T cell receptor beta chains derived from one specimen sequenced in a study of shared clonotypes between healthy human individuals. The table came from immunoSEQ multiplex PCR; TCRdb's copy has only in-frame clones and leaves some out. The data contain approximately 1.5 million clones, 95% to 99% of them singletons. Sequencing was carried out using naive CD4+ T cells sorted from blood. As for subset: CD45RA+ positively selected. These TCRs come from a man aged 30 to 45 in good health.

The chain carries TRBV5-4 and TRBJ2-7; 10 bases fit TRBD2. Germline lookup yields CDR1 SGHNT and CDR2 YYREEE (reference sequence). The CDR3 totals 15 residues. J gave up 2 bases and V 4 bases, and 6 bases lay outside the gene matches. CDR3 protein: CASSPLAGGAYEQYF. In DNA form, the CDR3 reads TGTGCCAGCAGCCCATTAGCGGGAGGAGCCTACGAGCAGTACTTC.

The chain couples TRBV11-2 to TRBJ2-5; TRBD1 is a possible D gene (5 bases). This CDR3 has 18 amino acids. The germline V and J ends were trimmed by 0 bases and 3 bases, with 20 bases remaining between them. The germline V gene encodes CDR1 SGHAT and CDR2 FQNNGV. CDR3 sequence (DNA): TGTGCCAGCAGCTTAGATCTCGGATGGGGCAGGAAAAAAGAGACCCAGTACTTC. Translation gives CASSLDLGWGRKKETQYF.

The CDR3 coding sequence is TGCAGCGTCTCTCAGGGGAACTCCGGGGCCAACGTCCTGACTTTC. Translation: CSVSQGNSGANVLTF. This chain joins TRBV29-1 and TRBJ2-6; possible D gene TRBD1, 6 bases. Deletions cut 6 bases from V and 4 bases from J, with 16 bases between. CDR3 length equals 15 residues. The germline V gene encodes CDR1 SQVTM and CDR2 ANQGSEA.

The V call is TRBV5-4, the J call TRBJ2-7; D may match TRBD1 or TRBD2 (5 bases each). Trimming removed 4 bases from V and 5 bases from J, with 16 bases in between. Germline CDR1 SGHNT, CDR2 YYREEE (reference sequence). CDR3 length equals 14 residues. The DNA for the CDR3 is TGTGCCAGCAGCGCCGGGGCTAGCCGCGACGAGCAGTACTTC. Protein: CASSAGASRDEQYF.

In the case of this clone: Other DNA sequences of this sample code for an identical CDR3. The chain links TRBV5-1 to TRBJ2-6; D gene ambiguous. This CDR3 spans 14 amino acids. The V end was cut by 0 bases, the J end by 2 bases, with 3 bases between. CDR1 and CDR2 from the germline V gene are SGHRS and YFSETQ. CDR3 bases: TGCGCCAGCAGCTTGGCTACTGGGGCCAACGTCCTGACTTTC. It encodes CASSLATGANVLTF.

This sequence joins TRBV9 and TRBJ2-2; 13 bases are shared with TRBD2. CDR1 SGDLS and CDR2 YYNGEE come from the germline V gene. The CDR3 contains 21 residues. With 4 bases clipped from V and 6 bases from J, the junction kept 21 bases outside the gene matches. The CDR3 nucleotides read TGTGCCAGCAGCCGACCCCTACTTGGGACTAGCGGGAACGCGGGTGCCGGGGAGCTGTTTTTT. Translation gives CASSRPLLGTSGNAGAGELFF.

The genes are TRBV10-3 and TRBJ2-1; 7 bases agree with TRBD2. The germline V gene encodes CDR1 ENHRY and CDR2 SYGVKD. V shed 7 bases and J 9 bases; nucleotides not matched to a gene: 15. The CDR3 is 15 amino acids. The CDR3 DNA reads TGTGCCATCAAGTCGGTCGTAAGCGGGAACGCTGAGCAGTTCTTC. Its protein product is CAIKSVVSGNAEQFF.

V and J are TRBV9 and TRBJ2-2; 8 nucleotides line up with TRBD1. The CDR3 has 15 residues. J lost 3 bases, V lost 3 bases, and 4 bases had no gene match. Germline CDR1 is SGDLS and CDR2 is YYNGEE. The CDR3 sequence: CASSGTGWDTGELFF. CDR3 nucleotides: TGTGCCAGCAGCGGGACAGGGTGGGACACCGGGGAGCTGTTTTTT.

V and J are TRBV11-2 and TRBJ2-1, with 10 positions matching TRBD2. Germline CDR1 and CDR2: SGHAT and FQNNGV. V shed 3 bases, J shed 4 bases, and the junction held 9 bases outside the gene matches. This CDR3 has 17 residues. This chain's CDR3 is CASSFYPAGGLYNEQFF. The CDR3 DNA follows: TGTGCCAGCAGCTTCTACCCAGCGGGAGGGTTATACAATGAGCAGTTCTTC. The entire variable domain, with the rest obtained from reference TRBV11-2 and TRBJ2-1, is as follows: EAGVAQSPRYKIIEKRQSVAFWCNPISGHATLYWYQQILGQGPKLLIQFQNNGVVDDSQLPKDRFSAERLKGVDSTLKIQPAKLEDSAVYLCASSFYPAGGLYNEQFFGPGTRLTVL.

The rearrangement uses TRBV18 and TRBJ2-1, with 9 bases identical to TRBD2. The CDR3 is 18 residues long. The V gene's germline CDR1 is KGHSH and CDR2 LQKENI. After removal of 1 base from V and 7 bases from J, the junction contained 14 bases not matched to a gene. CDR3 sequence: CASSPLVASGTFSNEQFF. In DNA form, the CDR3 reads TGTGCCAGCTCACCACTGGTGGCTAGCGGGACGTTTTCAAATGAGCAGTTCTTC.

The rearrangement joins TRBV28 to TRBJ1-2, with unresolved D. Germline CDR1 MDHEN, CDR2 SYDVKM. V gave up 6 bases and J gave up 2 bases, with 10 bases separating them. This CDR3 contains 13 residues. In DNA form, the CDR3 reads TGTGCCAGCAGCCCTGTAAGCAACTATGGCTACACCTTC. This encodes CASSPVSNYGYTF.

This chain connects TRBV18 to TRBJ1-1, with TRBD1 as a possible D gene (5 bases). Germline V lookup: CDR1 KGHSH, CDR2 LQKENI. V was cut by 3 bases and J by 2 bases, with 13 bases left in between. This CDR3 is 15 amino acids long. The CDR3, as DNA: TGTGCCAGCTCACCCGCTGTGGGGGTTAACACTGAAGCTTTCTTT. It yields the protein CASSPAVGVNTEAFF.

The CDR3, as DNA: TGTGCCAGCAGCTTACAATATGCGCAGTACTTC. Amino acids: CASSLQYAQYF. The genes are TRBV7-2 and TRBJ2-7; D remains ambiguous. With 2 bases removed from V and 9 bases from J, the gap between germline ends came to 8 bases. The CDR3 length is 11 residues. CDR1 SGHTA and CDR2 FQGNSA come from the germline V gene.

This chain uses TRBV5-1 with TRBJ2-7, with TRBD1 matching 10 bases. Germline V gives CDR1 SGHRS, CDR2 YFSETQ. Losses at the gene ends were 6 bases for V and 1 base for J; bases not matched to a gene: 4. The CDR3 runs to 14 residues. In nucleotides, the CDR3 is TGCGCCAGCAACAGGGACAGGGGATCCTACGAGCAGTACTTC. This sequence encodes CASNRDRGSYEQYF.

The rearrangement joins TRBV28 to TRBJ2-3; TRBD2 agrees at 9 bases. J lost 2 bases, V lost 3 bases, and 3 bases had no gene match. The CDR3 runs to 15 residues. Looked up from germline, CDR1 is MDHEN and CDR2 is SYDVKM. The CDR3: CASSFGGRATDTQYF. The CDR3 DNA sequence: TGTGCCAGCAGTTTTGGCGGGAGGGCCACAGATACGCAGTATTTT. Full variable domain (outside the CDR3, taken from reference TRBV28 and TRBJ2-3): DVKVTQSSRYLVKRTGEKVFLECVQDMDHENMFWYRQDPGLGLRLIYFSYDVKMKEKGDIPEGYSVSREKKERFSLILESASTNQTSMYLCASSFGGRATDTQYFGPGTRLTVL.

V gene TRBV2 combines with J gene TRBJ1-2; TRBD1 matches at 9 bases. V was clipped by 5 bases and J by 8 bases; unmatched bases: 12. Germline CDR1 and CDR2: SNHLY and FYNNEI. The CDR3 totals 15 residues. CDR3: CASSPYRGRVYGYTF. CDR3 in DNA: TGTGCCAGCAGTCCTTACAGGGGGCGAGTCTACGGCTACACCTTC.

This clone came up once. The gene calls are TRBV12-5 and TRBJ2-5, with D possibly TRBD2 on 6 matching bases. The V and J ends lost 4 bases and 1 base respectively, with 13 bases between them. The CDR3 is 15 amino acids. CDR1 and CDR2 from the germline V gene are LGHNT and FRNRAP. The CDR3 DNA follows: TGTGCTAGTGGTTCCGGCGGGGCCGGCCAAGAGACCCAGTACTTC. This sequence encodes CASGSGGAGQETQYF.

DNA for the CDR3: TGTGCCAGCAGCTTAGCCCCGTCAGGGGGTCGCTATGGCTACACCTTC. Translated, it gives CASSLAPSGGRYGYTF. This chain uses TRBV11-2 with TRBJ1-2; 7 nucleotides line up with TRBD1. Per the germline V gene, CDR1 is SGHAT and CDR2 is FQNNGV. J lost 4 bases, V lost 1 base, and 9 bases had no gene match. The CDR3 is made up of 16 amino acids.

The chain joins TRBV9 to TRBJ2-7; 11 nucleotides agree with TRBD2. The germline V gene has CDR1 SGDLS and CDR2 YYNGEE. The CDR3 is made up of 16 amino acids. V lost 0 bases to trimming and J lost 2 bases; unmatched junction nucleotides: 4. CDR3 bases: TGTGCCAGCAGCGTAGCGGGACTAGCGGTCCCCTACGAGCAGTACTTC. Protein product: CASSVAGLAVPYEQYF.

A word on this clone: Other DNA sequences in the sample encode the same CDR3. This sequence joins TRBV18 and TRBJ1-4; possible D gene TRBD1, 5 bases. The CDR3 covers 16 residues. V lost 2 bases and J 0 bases, leaving 10 bases between the germline ends. The germline gives CDR1 KGHSH, CDR2 LQKENI. The CDR3 reads CASSPSSGATNEKLFF. For the CDR3, the DNA is TGTGCCAGCTCACCATCGTCGGGGGCAACTAATGAAAAACTGTTTTTT.

The J gene is TRBJ2-3, the V gene TRBV7-8; D might be TRBD1 or TRBD2, each matching 6 bases. The CDR3 has 16 amino acids. Germline V gene sequence: CDR1 SGHVS, CDR2 FQNEAQ. The V and J ends lost 7 bases and 0 bases respectively, with 17 bases between them. CDR3 sequence reads: CASIKGWGASTDTQYF. DNA of the CDR3: TGTGCCAGCATCAAAGGGTGGGGGGCCAGCACAGATACGCAGTATTTT.

The genes are TRBV5-5 and TRBJ2-7; maybe TRBD2 (6 bases). The CDR3 consists of 13 residues. Trimming left V 3 bases short and J 3 bases short, with 10 bases between. The germline V gene has CDR1 SGHKS and CDR2 YYEKEE (reference sequence). The CDR3 sequence: CASSWSGVYEQYF. In nucleotides, the CDR3 is TGTGCCAGCAGCTGGTCGGGGGTCTACGAGCAGTACTTC.

The chain couples TRBV11-1 to TRBJ2-3; the match to TRBD2 covers 8 bases. The CDR3 has 12 residues. The germline CDR1 and CDR2 sequences are SGHAT and FQDESV (reference sequence). Trimming at V came to 5 bases and at J to 9 bases, leaving 4 bases not matched to a gene. The CDR3 sequence: CASSPSGGTQYF. The DNA for the CDR3 is TGTGCCAGCAGCCCCTCGGGGGGGACGCAGTATTTT.

This clone is a singleton in its sample. The V and J genes are TRBV14 and TRBJ2-2; 10 positions agree with TRBD2. The germline V gene encodes CDR1 SGHDN and CDR2 FVKESK. V lost 2 bases, J lost 4 bases, and 1 base stayed unmatched. The CDR3 is made up of 15 amino acids. CDR3 amino acids: CASSQLAGGTGELFF. CDR3 bases: TGTGCCAGCAGCCAATTAGCGGGAGGCACCGGGGAGCTGTTTTTT.

The rearrangement uses TRBV7-2 and TRBJ2-3; TRBD2 agrees at 7 bases. The V gene's germline CDR1 is SGHTA and CDR2 FQGNSA. CDR3 length: 17 residues. V dropped 1 base and J dropped 1; count of bases not matched to a gene: 8. CDR3 DNA sequence: TGTGCCAGCAGCTTAGTTGTGTCTAGCGGCCGCACAGATACGCAGTATTTT. Protein: CASSLVVSSGRTDTQYF. Based on the CDR3 plus reference TRBV7-2 and TRBJ2-3, the full variable domain is GAGVSQSPSNKVTEKGKDVELRCDPISGHTALYWYRQSLGQGLEFLIYFQGNSAPDKSGLPSDRFSAERTGGSVSTLTIQRTQQEDSAVYLCASSLVVSSGRTDTQYFGPGTRLTVL.